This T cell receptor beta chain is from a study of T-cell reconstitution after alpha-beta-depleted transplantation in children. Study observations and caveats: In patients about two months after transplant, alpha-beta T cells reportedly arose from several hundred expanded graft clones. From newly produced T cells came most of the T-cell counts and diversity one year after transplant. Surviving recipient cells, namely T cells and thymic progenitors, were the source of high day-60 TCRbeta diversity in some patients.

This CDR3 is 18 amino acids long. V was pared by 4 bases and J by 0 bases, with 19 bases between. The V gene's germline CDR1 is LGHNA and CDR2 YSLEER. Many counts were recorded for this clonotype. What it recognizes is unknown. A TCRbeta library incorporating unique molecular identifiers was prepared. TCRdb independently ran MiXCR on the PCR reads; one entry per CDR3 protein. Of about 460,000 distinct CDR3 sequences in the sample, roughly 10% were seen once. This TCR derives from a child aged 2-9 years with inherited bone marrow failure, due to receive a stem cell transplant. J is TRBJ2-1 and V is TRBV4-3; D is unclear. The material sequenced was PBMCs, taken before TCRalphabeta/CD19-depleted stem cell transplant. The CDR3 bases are TGCGCCAGCAGCCCCGAATCGGTAGAGACACACTCCTACAATGAGCAGTTCTTC. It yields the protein CASSPESVETHSYNEQFF.